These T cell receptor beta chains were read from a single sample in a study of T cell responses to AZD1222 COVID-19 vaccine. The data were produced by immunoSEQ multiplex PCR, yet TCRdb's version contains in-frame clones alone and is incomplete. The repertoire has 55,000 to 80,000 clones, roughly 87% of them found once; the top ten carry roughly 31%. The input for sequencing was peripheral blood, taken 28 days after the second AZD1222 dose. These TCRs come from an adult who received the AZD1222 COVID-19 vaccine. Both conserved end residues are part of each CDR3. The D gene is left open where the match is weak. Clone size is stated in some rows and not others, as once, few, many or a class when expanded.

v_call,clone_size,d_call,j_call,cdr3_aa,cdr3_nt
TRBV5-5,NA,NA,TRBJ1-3,CASSLRASGNTIYF,TGTGCCAGCAGCTTAAGGGCGTCCGGAAACACCATATATTTT
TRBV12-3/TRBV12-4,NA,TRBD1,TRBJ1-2,CASSEDRDYGYTF,TGTGCCAGCAGTGAGGACAGGGACTATGGCTACACCTTC
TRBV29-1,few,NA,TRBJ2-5,CSVGTARGQETQYF,TGCAGCGTTGGCACGGCACGGGGACAAGAGACCCAGTACTTC
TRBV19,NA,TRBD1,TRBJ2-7,CATKDRGTYEQYF,TGTGCCACTAAAGACAGGGGTACCTACGAGCAGTACTTC
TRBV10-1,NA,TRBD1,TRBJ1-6,CASSQRFRTGSNSPLHF,TGCGCCAGCAGTCAGAGGTTTAGGACAGGGTCAAATTCACCCCTCCACTTT
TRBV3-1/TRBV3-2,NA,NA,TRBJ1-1,CASSPLRQNTEAFF,TGTGCCAGCAGCCCACTTAGACAGAACACTGAAGCTTTCTTT
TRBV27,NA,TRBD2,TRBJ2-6,CASSVAIAGSFSGANVLTF,TGTGCCAGCAGTGTGGCTATAGCGGGGTCCTTCTCTGGGGCCAACGTCCTGACTTTC
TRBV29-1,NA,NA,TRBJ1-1,CSVIGQTVAFF,TGCAGCGTCATAGGACAAACAGTGGCTTTCTTT
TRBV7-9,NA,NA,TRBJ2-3,CASSPKTVTRSADTQYF,TGTGCCAGCAGCCCGAAGACAGTTACTCGATCCGCAGATACGCAGTATTTT
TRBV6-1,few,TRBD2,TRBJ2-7,CASSALSGGKPYEQYF,TGTGCCAGCAGTGCCCTTTCGGGGGGTAAACCGTACGAGCAGTACTTC
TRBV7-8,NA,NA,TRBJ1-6,CASSLSVGSSYNSPLHF,TGTGCCAGCAGCTTAAGTGTGGGCAGCTCCTATAATTCACCCCTCCACTTT
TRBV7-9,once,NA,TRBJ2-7,CASSARRERPEQYF,TGTGCCAGCAGCGCCCGCCGGGAGCGACCGGAGCAGTACTTC
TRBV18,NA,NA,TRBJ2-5,CASSPRGAGETQYF,TGTGCCAGCTCACCCAGGGGAGCCGGGGAGACCCAGTACTTC
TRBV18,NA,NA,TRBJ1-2,CASHSLAENYGYTF,TGTGCCAGCCACTCACTGGCGGAAAACTATGGCTACACCTTC
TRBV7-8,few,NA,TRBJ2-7,CASSLRRPGEGPRYEQYF,TGTGCCAGCAGCTTAAGGAGGCCCGGTGAGGGACCACGTTACGAGCAGTACTTC
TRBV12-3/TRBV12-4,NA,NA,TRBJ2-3,CASSLGLPDTQYF,TGTGCCAGCAGCCTGGGACTTCCAGATACGCAGTATTTT
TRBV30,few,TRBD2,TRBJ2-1,CAWRGQPGTSASSYAYNEQFF,TGTGCCTGGAGGGGCCAACCCGGGACTAGCGCGTCATCGTACGCCTACAATGAGCAGTTCTTC
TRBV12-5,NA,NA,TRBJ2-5,CASGLRSETQYF,TGTGCTAGTGGTTTACGGTCAGAGACCCAGTACTTC
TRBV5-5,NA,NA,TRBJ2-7,CASSRENYEQYF,TGTGCCAGCAGCAGGGAGAACTACGAGCAGTACTTC
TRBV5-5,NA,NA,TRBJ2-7,CASSLSSGAYEQYF,TGTGCCAGCAGCTTGTCGAGTGGGGCTTACGAGCAGTACTTC
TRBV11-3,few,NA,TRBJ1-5,CASSLDRRGNQPQHF,TGTGCCAGCAGCTTAGATCGAAGGGGCAATCAGCCCCAGCATTTT
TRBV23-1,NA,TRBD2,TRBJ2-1,CASSQSGQGLAGGNEQFF,TGCGCCAGCAGTCAATCGGGGCAGGGACTAGCGGGTGGCAATGAGCAGTTCTTC
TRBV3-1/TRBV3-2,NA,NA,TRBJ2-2,CASSRGATGELFF,TGTGCCAGCAGCCGAGGAGCCACCGGGGAGCTGTTTTTT
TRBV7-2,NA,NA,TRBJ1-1,CASSLGAKGNTEAFF,TGTGCCAGCAGCTTAGGGGCAAAAGGGAACACTGAAGCTTTCTTT
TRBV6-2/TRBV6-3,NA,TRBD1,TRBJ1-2,CASSANQGAGGYTF,TGTGCCAGCAGTGCAAATCAGGGGGCTGGTGGCTACACCTTC
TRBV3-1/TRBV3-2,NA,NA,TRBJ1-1,CASSQSRGGARKTPEAFF,TGTGCCAGCAGCCAATCCCGGGGGGGGGCGCGTAAAACCCCTGAAGCTTTCTTT
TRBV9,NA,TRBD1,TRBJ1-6,CASSVFSTGGNSPLHF,TGTGCCAGCAGCGTATTTTCTACAGGGGGAAATTCACCCCTCCACTTT
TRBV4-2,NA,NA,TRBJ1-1,CASSQTGVVREGAFF,TGTGCCAGCAGCCAGACTGGGGTTGTGAGGGAGGGAGCTTTCTTT